This T cell receptor (beta chain) was recovered during a study of cytomegalovirus exposure and HLA in healthy donors. Across the whole study: Most donors, more than 80% of over 350 genotyped, fell in the Caucasian-associated ancestry cluster. Findings of the study overall: Per a prior analysis, the majority of TCR beta V segments were productive roughly 90% or roughly 30% of the time. Later analysis identified a missense DCLRE1C variant that was linked to TCR beta V- and J-gene trimming.

The PCR employed 60 Vbeta primers together with 13 Jbeta primers. Generated by immunoSEQ multiplex PCR, the TCRdb table keeps only in-frame clones and is missing some. Its listing shows approximately 50,000 clones. On this clone: Its antigen remains unidentified.

This CDR3 comprises 15 residues. Trimming shortened V by 5 bases and J by 1 base, and 14 bases separated the two germline ends. CDR1 and CDR2 (germline): LNHNV, YYDKDF (reference sequence). At the time of sampling, donors were nominally healthy, though unrecorded immune exposures were likely. The sequenced sample consisted of PBMCs. V is TRBV15 and J is TRBJ1-1; no clear D gene. The clonotype originates from a male donor in good health and CMV-seronegative. The CDR3: CATSGSRVRNTEAFF. The CDR3 bases are TGTGCCACCAGCGGAAGTCGGGTACGGAACACTGAAGCTTTCTTT.